Reported below is one TCR beta chain. This clone's antigen is unknown. No base qualities exist here, and no much larger clone lies one base off it. The sample originates from a study of cytomegalovirus exposure and HLA in healthy donors (dated 2017 in TCRdb). About the full investigation: According to an earlier analysis of 587 of the donors, about 180 million T cells yielded 90 million to 140 million unique TCR beta sequences and less than 300 Gb of sequence data. A later analysis re-examined previously published TCR beta repertoires from 600 to 700 donors and added high-resolution HLA genotyping to investigate patterns of TCR occurrence. In an earlier analysis of 587 of the donors, high-throughput TCR beta sequencing was used to judge whether each TCR beta V gene segment behaved as functional or pseudogenic. The study was designed to test whether signatures of past pathogen exposure could be identified by cataloging public T cell receptors. Donor age, sex, ethnicity and CMV serostatus were collected together with the repertoire data. To predict cytomegalovirus infection status, the study combined high-throughput TCR immunosequencing, statistical association of individual TCRs with disease status, and machine learning. Typing coverage differed by locus: A, B, C, DRB1 and DQB1 were typed in roughly 620-630 donors, DQA1 in 500 to 550, DPA1 in approximately 610, and DPB1 in 450 to 490. Among 300 to 500 genotyped donors of the cohort, an average of around 250,000 unique TCR beta nucleotide sequences was sequenced per donor, of which about 20% were non-productive. Roughly 300 gigabases of sequencing data and approximately 93 million unique TCR sequences were included in an early release covering roughly 600 HLA-typed donors. Rather than drawing on any new phenotypic data, the later analysis identified candidate immune exposures from TCR beta sequences and the way those sequences occurred across donors. Using immunosequencing, the study profiled T cell repertoires from fewer than 850 subjects and related those repertoires to cytomegalovirus serostatus. Both class I and class II loci were covered by HLA typing, at four-digit resolution. Because of strong linkage in the cohort, a handful of DR-DQ haplotypes were treated as single units for association and clustering. Among the approximately 400 genotyped donors, 81% belonged to the genetic ancestry cluster associated with self-reported Caucasian donors. In addition to the first cohort of 666 subjects, a separate validation cohort of some 120 different subjects was used. Every discovery cohort repertoire had been produced on one sequencing platform. A later genetic analysis used genome-wide SNP genotypes for about 55% of the 666 donors, treating that subset as a discovery cohort.

Library preparation employed the immunoSEQ multiplex PCR assay. The multiplex PCR relied on a mix of 60 forward primers for TCR Vbeta segments and 13 reverse primers for TCR Jbeta segments. Amplification of the CDR3 region of rearranged TCR beta genes was performed with a multiplex PCR assay on genomic DNA. The amplified TCR beta libraries were sequenced on the Illumina HiSeq System as 87-base-pair reads. The authors' pipeline ran thus. Across the 700 or so repertoires, a later analysis counted approximately 75 million unique TCR beta chains, some 11 million of which were shared by at least two donors. A nearest-neighbor algorithm error-corrected the raw reads and collapsed the reads into unique sequences, merging closely related sequences to remove PCR and sequencing errors. CDR3 sequences were aligned to IMGT reference sequences to assign V, D and J gene segments. For a sequence to be retained, at least a six-nucleotide match to both a V gene segment and a J gene segment was required. A rearrangement counted as productive if the CDR3 had no stop codons and remained in frame with V and J, and every other rearrangement counted as non-productive. Following IMGT convention, CDR3 was defined as the stretch from the second conserved V-encoded cysteine up to the conserved J-encoded phenylalanine. Sequences without an unambiguous match to a single V gene segment were excluded from the earlier analysis of almost 600 of the donors. An earlier analysis of fewer than 750 of the donors classified V segments as functional when productive rearrangements were above 56.7% and as segregating when the standard deviation between donors was above 5%. To diagnose cytomegalovirus status from the catalog of TCR beta chain sequences, a statistical classification framework was built. A later analysis assigned V and J genes by comparing TCR nucleotide sequences with IMGT/GENE-DB human TR gene sequences. In a later analysis, CDR3 sequences and most-parsimonious VDJ recombination scenarios were assigned using the TCRdist pipeline. In a later analysis, every TCR beta chain was defined by the combination of its CDR3 amino acid sequence and its V-gene family, and reads without a unique V-gene family were dropped. A later analysis removed 550 to 700 highly shared, low-generation-probability nucleotide sequences to deal with suspected cross-contamination and a sequencing artifact. For each public chain, a later analysis derived a clonal expansion index from normalized ranks of inferred template counts within each repertoire. Generation probabilities in a later analysis came from a VDJ recombination model fitted to out-of-frame rearrangements, and those results were checked against IGoR. In a later analysis, TCR-TCR, TCR-HLA and TCR-CMV co-occurrence was scored with hypergeometric tests, and a repertoire-size bias correction was applied to TCR pairs. To estimate false discovery rates, a later analysis permuted the HLA or CMV assignments 20 times. In a later analysis, co-occurring TCRs were grouped using DBSCAN, and TCRdist sequence similarity was added for clustering within HLA-allele-positive subsets. Co-occurrence clustering excluded repertoires with fewer than 30,000 or more than 120,000 public chains, plus five with anomalous nucleotide sharing. TCRdb took this table from immuneACCESS and kept in-frame rearrangements with V and J called. Such tables lack part of the clones; where checked against another copy, unresolved V genes explain under half of the gap, and the rest is unexplained. V and J calls plus clone size are reproduced from that table; the DNA served to infer D and trimming. The table for this sample lists about 130,000 clones; around two thirds of them were counted only once. Over 4% of the sample belongs to the ten largest clones.

Study-wide findings and limitations: A later analysis reported that several top co-occurrence clusters appeared linked to parvovirus B19, influenza, CMV and Epstein-Barr virus. At a false discovery rate of 0.05, a later analysis linked 16,000 or so TCR beta sequences to specific HLA alleles. An earlier analysis of 587 of the donors showed that most TCR beta V segments appeared in productive rearrangements either about 90% or about 30% of the time, which broadly matched IMGT annotations. When HLA alleles, especially DR and DQ, strongly co-occurred, TCR associations were difficult to assign to individual alleles. Presence/absence analyses assumed roughly uniform sequencing depth across donors, an assumption that may not hold. The 87-base-pair reads could not distinguish some IMGT-functional V segments, including TRBV6-2 and TRBV6-3, so those segments were excluded. Because counts were too low, around 17 rarely observed V segments, including chromosome 9 orphons, were left out of the earlier analysis of several hundred of the donors. According to a later analysis, most CMV-associated TCR beta chains appeared to be HLA-restricted, and the HLA associations seemed to be driven largely by CMV exposure. In a later analysis, HLA-associated TCR beta chains showed more clonal expansion and lower generation probabilities than non-associated chains that were equally common. Because HLA typing was missing for some donors at each locus, association tests included only the typed subset. In vitro tests confirmed that a few of the cytomegalovirus-associated TCR beta chains recognize cytomegalovirus antigens. Most TCR sequences were seen in very few donors, while some public TCRs were found in many individuals. The sequencing pipeline was judged likely to have produced a cluster of highly shared sequence variants as a technical artifact. A further reported finding was that TCR beta sequences accurately predicted the HLA-A and HLA-B alleles for most subjects in the first cohort. The cohort was sequenced for TCR beta chains only, and without alpha or paired-chain data the features that could be detected were limited. Correlated functional status among segregating V segments might be attributable to linkage disequilibrium, but an unknown experimental factor could not be ruled out. In a later analysis, TCR association rates were found to vary across HLA loci, with the most associated TCRs seen for DRB1 alleles and the fewest for HLA-C alleles. In the study, about 150 TCR beta chains were listed as associated with cytomegalovirus. The classifier was reported to diagnose cytomegalovirus status with high specificity and sensitivity in both the original and validation cohorts. A later genetic analysis reported fewer N-insertions in productive TCRs among donors in an Asian-associated ancestry cluster than the roughly 620-donor mean. Immune exposure information for the cohort was limited to CMV serostatus. The authors suggested that the approach could potentially be generalized to other disease states and immunological phenotypes. A later genetic analysis associated a missense DCLRE1C variant with V-gene and J-gene trimming of TCR beta chains, and an independent cohort replicated the association.

The CDR3 numbers 14 residues from cysteine through phenylalanine. Of all the DNA, just the CDR3 is kept, 42 bases in frame from base 1. Unmatched junction bases come to 4, with V trimmed by 2 bases and J by 4 bases. Sequences SGHNT (CDR1) and YYREEE (CDR2) are obtained from the germline V gene (reference sequence). The cohort consisted of approximately 690 healthy bone marrow donors. All cohort members were sampled while nominally healthy, although unrecorded immune exposures were likely present. The donor tested CMV seropositive, placing the donor among the 250 to 300 seropositive members of the cohort. Every donor gave a peripheral blood sample, and the peripheral blood mononuclear cells from that sample were used for TCR beta sequencing. The Qiagen DNeasy Blood Extraction Kit was used to extract genomic DNA from the blood cell samples.

The receptor was isolated from a man aged 55 to 70 in good health and CMV-seropositive. This chain is built from TRBV5-4 and TRBJ2-7, and TRBD1 matches 9 of the central bases. The sequenced material came from PBMCs. The base sequence is TGTGCCAGCAGCTTAGGGGACAGGGCATACGAGCAGTACTTC. It codes for CASSLGDRAYEQYF. The full variable domain, with segments outside the CDR3 supplied by the reference TRBV5-4 and TRBJ2-7 proteins, appears as ETGVTQSPTHLIKTRGQQVTLRCSSQSGHNTVSWYQQALGQGPQFIFQYYREEENGRGNFPPRFSGLQFPNYSSELNVNALELDDSALYLCASSLGDRAYEQYFGPGTRLTVT.